A selection of T cell receptor beta chains follows, all from one sample in a study of T cells in Graves' hyperthyroidism and ophthalmopathy. TCRdb re-called the multiplex PCR reads through MiXCR, storing one row per CDR3 protein. Seen here are some 580,000 distinct CDR3 sequences, about a sixth observed once, and the top ten hold approximately 3.5%. Sequenced input: blood. Receptors originate from a woman between 40 and 55 years old with Graves' ophthalmopathy. Each CDR3 is given without its conserved first and last residue.

v_gene	j_gene	CDR3aa
TRBV27	TRBJ2-5	ASSKRGQETQY
TRBV6-6	TRBJ1-6	ASSYDGGSPLH
TRBV4-1	TRBJ1-1	ASSPRGKNTEAF
TRBV7-3	TRBJ1-6	ASSFAANSPLH
TRBV29-1	TRBJ2-3	SGGSGVTDTQY
TRBV19	TRBJ2-5	ASSMEFAETQY
TRBV4-3	TRBJ2-2	ASSQWQRSNTGELF
TRBV2	TRBJ1-2	ASSRGQGTIYGYT
TRBV2	TRBJ2-5	ASSEGRVQETQY
TRBV19	TRBJ2-5	ATQGETKETQY
TRBV16	TRBJ1-2	ASSQGSANYGYT
TRBV7-2	TRBJ2-4	ASSPPHDRGNIQY
TRBV3-1	TRBJ2-3	ASSHFTDTQY
TRBV6-6	TRBJ2-1	ASSYGSRGPSNNEQF
TRBV2	TRBJ2-3	ASLGLVDTQY
TRBV5-1	TRBJ1-5	ASSFNSGGQPQH
TRBV12-3/TRBV12-4	TRBJ1-1	ASSLSLQGVTEAF
TRBV6-1	TRBJ2-7	ASSRGTGVEQY
TRBV5-1	TRBJ2-2	ASSFGNTGELF
TRBV12-3/TRBV12-4	TRBJ2-3	ASSFTASTDTQY
TRBV5-6	TRBJ2-3	ASSFGTGMADTQY
TRBV20-1	TRBJ1-4	SARDHGDVGEKLF
TRBV6-1	TRBJ2-1	ASSEGGSGTDEQF
TRBV7-2	TRBJ1-2	ASSLGAQYGYT
TRBV20-1	TRBJ1-5	SARENHSNQPQH
TRBV7-2	TRBJ1-4	ASSFGDVRTNEKLF
TRBV20-1	TRBJ1-1	RRVANTEAF
TRBV10-2	TRBJ1-6	ASSHRDRDNSPLH
TRBV20-1	TRBJ1-6	SARATHNSPLH
TRBV7-6	TRBJ2-7	ASSLVTGLAGNEQY
TRBV20-1	TRBJ1-2	SARGQYGYT
TRBV10-1	TRBJ2-7	ASSDGQSYEQY
TRBV29-1	TRBJ2-1	SCRGGHSYNEQF
TRBV28	TRBJ2-1	ASSLPSLDEQF
TRBV7-9	TRBJ2-7	ASSPRAGIYEQY
TRBV27	TRBJ1-1	ASRWTVGAEAF
TRBV6-5	TRBJ1-1	ASSLGLSLNTEAF
TRBV2	TRBJ1-2	ASSESDRGPGYT
TRBV3-1	TRBJ2-1	ASSPRREPIEQF
TRBV20-1	TRBJ2-6	SASGGAGANVLT
TRBV18	TRBJ2-7	ASSPGFGGSGYEQY
TRBV24-1	TRBJ2-5	ATGGNSGEQETQY
TRBV13	TRBJ2-7	ASSRTASRRGSLYEQY
TRBV20-1	TRBJ2-7	SADDSSVRSSYEQY
TRBV18	TRBJ2-1	ASSGGQGRNEQF
TRBV7-2	TRBJ1-2	ASSLGGFNYGYT
TRBV6-2/TRBV6-3	TRBJ1-2	ASSYRKASPNYGYT
TRBV27	TRBJ1-1	ASSSYRAKNTEAF
TRBV3-1	TRBJ2-7	ASSPRLAAYEQY
TRBV5-1	TRBJ2-1	ASSLLVAGGNNEQF
TRBV20-1	TRBJ2-3	SAVGAATQDTQY
TRBV28	TRBJ1-4	ASSLGQTTNEKLF
TRBV6-1	TRBJ2-7	ASRRTDSYEQY
TRBV6-2/TRBV6-3	TRBJ1-6	ASKPGQSSYNSPLH
TRBV6-1	TRBJ1-5	ASTYSDRFNQPQH
TRBV7-9	TRBJ2-3	ASSTAWNFTDTQY